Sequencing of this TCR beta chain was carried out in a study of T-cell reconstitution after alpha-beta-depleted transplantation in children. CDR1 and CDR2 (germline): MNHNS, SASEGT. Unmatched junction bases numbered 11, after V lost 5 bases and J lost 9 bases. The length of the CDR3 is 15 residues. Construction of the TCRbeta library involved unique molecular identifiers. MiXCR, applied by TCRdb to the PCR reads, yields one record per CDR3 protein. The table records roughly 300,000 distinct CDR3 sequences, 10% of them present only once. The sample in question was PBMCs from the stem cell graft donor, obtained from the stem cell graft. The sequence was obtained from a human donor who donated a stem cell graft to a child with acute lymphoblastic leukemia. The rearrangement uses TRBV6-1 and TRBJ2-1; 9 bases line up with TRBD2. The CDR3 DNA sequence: TGTGCCAGCAGTCCCTCCGGACTAGCGTCGGGTGAGCAGTTCTTC. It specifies CASSPSGLASGEQFF.